The 17 T cell receptor beta chains listed next were all sequenced from one sample in a study of T cell responses to AZD1222 COVID-19 vaccine. TCRdb's copy holds only in-frame clones and misses some; the assay was immunoSEQ multiplex PCR. The sample has about 270,000 clones; 94% are singletons. Here the sequenced sample was peripheral blood, taken 28 days after the second AZD1222 dose. Source of these receptors: an adult who received the AZD1222 COVID-19 vaccine.

The chain links TRBV29-1 to TRBJ1-1; D not certain. Deletions cut 6 bases from V and 8 bases from J, with 10 bases between. Looked up from germline, CDR1 is SQVTM and CDR2 is ANQGSEA. The CDR3 has 10 amino acids. The CDR3, as DNA: TGCAGCGTCCTGCTGGGAGAAGCTTTCTTT. This translates into CSVLLGEAFF.

The chain couples TRBV19 to TRBJ2-7; D possibly corresponds to TRBD1 (6 bases). CDR1 and CDR2 from the germline V gene are LNHDA and SQIVND (reference sequence). Trimming cost V 7 bases and J 6 bases, with 10 bases left between them. The CDR3 consists of 11 residues. DNA for the CDR3: TGTGCCAGTAAGACAGGAGGCGAGCAGTACTTC. Amino acids: CASKTGGEQYF. Based on the CDR3 plus reference TRBV19 and TRBJ2-7, the full variable domain is DGGITQSPKYLFRKEGQNVTLSCEQNLNHDAMYWYRQDPGQGLRLIYYSQIVNDFQKGDIAEGYSVSREKKESFPLTVTSAQKNPTAFYLCASKTGGEQYFGPGTRLTVT.

This chain uses TRBV9 with TRBJ2-1; D not resolved. V was clipped by 3 bases and J by 0 bases, with 10 bases between them. This CDR3 has 15 amino acids. Germline V gene sequence: CDR1 SGDLS, CDR2 YYNGEE. For the CDR3, the DNA is TGTGCCAGCAGCGAGGGTCCAAGCTCCTACAATGAGCAGTTCTTC. This encodes CASSEGPSSYNEQFF. Together with reference TRBV9 and TRBJ2-1, the CDR3 gives the full variable domain: DSGVTQTPKHLITATGQRVTLRCSPRSGDLSVYWYQQSLDQGLQFLIQYYNGEERAKGNILERFSAQQFPDLHSELNLSSLELGDSALYFCASSEGPSSYNEQFFGPGTRLTVL.

The CDR3 is CATSETTGPYGYTF. For the CDR3, the DNA is TGTGCCACCAGTGAGACGACAGGGCCCTATGGCTACACCTTC. The chain uses TRBV24-1 and TRBJ1-2, with 7 nucleotides matching TRBD1. V was clipped by 4 bases and J by 4 bases; unmatched bases: 5. Germline-derived CDR1 and CDR2 are KGHDR and SFDVKD. This CDR3 is built from 14 residues.

This chain uses TRBV19 with TRBJ1-5; 8 nucleotides agree with TRBD1. This CDR3 is 16 amino acids long. The V segment lost 5 bases and the J segment 1 base; nucleotides outside the gene matches: 7. CDR1 and CDR2 (germline): LNHDA, SQIVND (reference sequence). In nucleotides, the CDR3 is TGTGCCAGTAGTCCCACAGGGGGTGTAAGCAATCAGCCCCAGCATTTT. Translating it yields CASSPTGGVSNQPQHF.

The chain is built from TRBV29-1 and TRBJ2-7; TRBD2 matches at 8 bases. V shed 7 bases and J 0 bases; nucleotides not matched to a gene: 14. The CDR3 has 16 amino acids. From germline, CDR1 is SQVTM and CDR2 ANQGSEA. CDR3 loop: CSAVGTGRDSSYEQYF. The CDR3 DNA is TGCAGCGCCGTGGGTACCGGGAGGGACTCCTCCTACGAGCAGTACTTC.

V is TRBV29-1 and J is TRBJ1-2; D call uncertain. The CDR3 is made up of 12 amino acids. Per the germline V gene, CDR1 is SQVTM and CDR2 is ANQGSEA. Trimming left V 6 bases short and J 5 bases short, with 13 bases between. The CDR3 DNA is TGCAGCGTACGGCTGACGGGTTATGGCTACACCTTC. The encoded protein is CSVRLTGYGYTF. Combining the CDR3 with reference TRBV29-1 and TRBJ1-2 gives the whole variable domain SAVISQKPSRDICQRGTSLTIQCQVDSQVTMMFWYRQQPGQSLTLIATANQGSEATYESGFVIDKFPISRPNLTFSTLTVSNMSPEDSSIYLCSVRLTGYGYTFGSGTRLTVV.

The J gene is TRBJ1-4, the V gene TRBV28; 8 nucleotides match TRBD1. The CDR3 consists of 14 residues. Germline V CDR1 and CDR2: MDHEN, SYDVKM. Trimming took 8 bases from V and 7 from J; bases not matched to a gene: 9. The CDR3 DNA reads as TGTGCCAGCCGCGGACAGGGACGGGTTGAAAAACTGTTTTTT. Its protein is CASRGQGRVEKLFF.

This chain joins TRBV7-9 and TRBJ1-5; D gene ambiguous. CDR3 length equals 12 residues. From germline, CDR1 is SEHNR and CDR2 FQNEAQ (reference sequence). V was clipped by 5 bases and J by 10 bases, with 12 bases between them. CDR3 sequence (DNA): TGTGCCAGCAGCCCCGGCGGAGGACCCCAGCATTTT. Translation gives CASSPGGGPQHF.

The chain recombines TRBV19 with TRBJ1-5; TRBD1 aligns across 8 bases. Per the germline V gene, CDR1 is LNHDA and CDR2 is SQIVND (reference sequence). CDR3 length: 19 residues. Trimming at V came to 4 bases and at J to 0 bases, leaving 14 bases not matched to a gene. The CDR3 DNA follows: TGTGCCAGTAGTAGTGGACAGGGCGGAGTTGGGTATAGCAATCAGCCCCAGCATTTT. Its protein product is CASSSGQGGVGYSNQPQHF.

V is TRBV28 and J is TRBJ2-7; D possibly corresponds to TRBD1 (6 bases). The CDR3 loop spans 15 amino acids. Per the germline V gene, CDR1 is MDHEN and CDR2 is SYDVKM. Trimming shortened V by 3 bases and J by 2 bases, and 14 bases separated the two germline ends. The CDR3 loop is CASSFRGWPTYEQYF. CDR3 coding DNA: TGTGCCAGCAGTTTCAGGGGATGGCCTACCTACGAGCAGTACTTC.

This chain links TRBV2 with TRBJ1-2; the D gene is possibly TRBD1 (5 bases). Deletions cut 4 bases from V and 2 bases from J, with 11 bases between. The CDR3 has 14 amino acids. Germline CDR1 and CDR2: SNHLY and FYNNEI. The chain's CDR3 is CASSVDSTNYGYTF. CDR3 bases: TGTGCCAGCAGTGTTGACAGTACGAACTATGGCTACACCTTC.

The V gene is TRBV2, the J gene TRBJ2-6; 14 nucleotides align to TRBD2. This CDR3 is built from 18 residues. V dropped 6 bases and J dropped 4; count of bases not matched to a gene: 8. From germline, CDR1 is SNHLY and CDR2 FYNNEI. Written as DNA, the CDR3 is TGTGCCAGCAGGGTGGGACTAGCGGGAGTGCGAGGGGCCAACGTCCTGACTTTC. Translation gives CASRVGLAGVRGANVLTF.

The chain is built from TRBV19 and TRBJ2-1; 9 bases align to TRBD1. The germline CDR1 and CDR2 sequences are LNHDA and SQIVND (reference sequence). The trim removed 4 bases at V and 2 bases at J, leaving 6 bases unmatched. This CDR3 contains 16 residues. The CDR3 DNA follows: TGTGCCAGTAGTACAATCGACAGGGGGGCCTACAATGAGCAGTTCTTC. Translation: CASSTIDRGAYNEQFF.

The chain joins TRBV2 to TRBJ1-5, with 8 bases aligning to TRBD1. From germline, CDR1 is SNHLY and CDR2 FYNNEI. Unmatched junction bases numbered 13, after V lost 8 bases and J lost 4 bases. The CDR3 length is 16 residues. CDR3 bases: TGTGCCAGCTCCTTGACCGGGACAGGAGCTAATCAGCCCCAGCATTTT. Translated, it gives CASSLTGTGANQPQHF.

The V gene is TRBV27, the J gene TRBJ2-3; tentatively, D is TRBD2 (7 bases). There are 15 residues in the CDR3. Trimming took off 2 bases at V and 2 bases at J, with 11 bases between the two ends. The germline V gene encodes CDR1 MNHEY and CDR2 SMNVEV (reference sequence). In nucleotides, the CDR3 is TGTGCCAGCAGTTTAAGGCGGGGGCTCACAGATACGCAGTATTTT. As protein: CASSLRRGLTDTQYF.

This clone occurred once. This chain joins TRBV6-5 and TRBJ2-7; TRBD2 matches at 9 bases. The CDR3 consists of 13 residues. V gave up 5 bases and J gave up 5 bases; unmatched junction bases: 4. Germline CDR1 and CDR2: MNHEY and SVGAGI. The CDR3 sequence: CASSRKREDEQYF. DNA of the CDR3: TGTGCCAGCAGTCGAAAGCGGGAGGACGAGCAGTACTTC.